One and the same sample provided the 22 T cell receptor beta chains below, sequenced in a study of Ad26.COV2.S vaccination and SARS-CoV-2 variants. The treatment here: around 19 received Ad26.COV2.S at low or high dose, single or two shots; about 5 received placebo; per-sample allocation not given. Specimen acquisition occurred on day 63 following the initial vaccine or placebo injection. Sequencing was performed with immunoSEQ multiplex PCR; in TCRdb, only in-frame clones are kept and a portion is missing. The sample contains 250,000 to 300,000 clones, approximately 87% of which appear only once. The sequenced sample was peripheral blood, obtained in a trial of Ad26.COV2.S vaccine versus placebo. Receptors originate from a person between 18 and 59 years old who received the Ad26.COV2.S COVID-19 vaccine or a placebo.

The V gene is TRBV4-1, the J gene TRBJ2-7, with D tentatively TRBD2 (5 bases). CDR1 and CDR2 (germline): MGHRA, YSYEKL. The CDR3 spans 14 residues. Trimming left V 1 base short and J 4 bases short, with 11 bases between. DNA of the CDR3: TGCGCCAGCAGCCAAGTTCCTAGCCGATACGAGCAGTACTTC. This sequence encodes CASSQVPSRYEQYF.

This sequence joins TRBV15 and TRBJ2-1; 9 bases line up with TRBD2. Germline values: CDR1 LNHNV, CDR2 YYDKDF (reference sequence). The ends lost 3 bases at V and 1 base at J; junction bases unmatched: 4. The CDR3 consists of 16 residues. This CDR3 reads CATSSRLAVSYNEQFF. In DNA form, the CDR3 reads TGTGCCACCAGCAGTCGACTAGCGGTATCCTACAATGAGCAGTTCTTC.

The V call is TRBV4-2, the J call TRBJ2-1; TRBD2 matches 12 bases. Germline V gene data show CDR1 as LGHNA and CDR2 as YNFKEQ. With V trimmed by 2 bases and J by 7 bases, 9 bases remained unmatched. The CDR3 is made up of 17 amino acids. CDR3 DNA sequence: TGTGCCAGCAGCCAACCTCCTAGCGGGAGGGAGGAAAATGAGCAGTTCTTC. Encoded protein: CASSQPPSGREENEQFF.

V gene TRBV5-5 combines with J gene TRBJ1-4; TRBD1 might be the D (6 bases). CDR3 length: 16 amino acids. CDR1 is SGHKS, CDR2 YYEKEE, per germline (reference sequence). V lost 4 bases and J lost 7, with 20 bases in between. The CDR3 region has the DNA TGTGCCAGCAGCCCGCCCCTTGGGACACCCAGTGAAAAACTGTTTTTT. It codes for CASSPPLGTPSEKLFF.

The CDR3 reads CASSQDQVWAEAFF. The CDR3, as DNA: TGCGCCAGCAGCCAAGATCAGGTGTGGGCTGAAGCTTTCTTT. The chain is built from TRBV4-3 and TRBJ1-1; D is unresolved. V was trimmed by 0 bases and J by 6 bases, leaving 11 bases between them. Germline V lookup: CDR1 LGHNA, CDR2 YSLEER. The CDR3 consists of 14 residues.

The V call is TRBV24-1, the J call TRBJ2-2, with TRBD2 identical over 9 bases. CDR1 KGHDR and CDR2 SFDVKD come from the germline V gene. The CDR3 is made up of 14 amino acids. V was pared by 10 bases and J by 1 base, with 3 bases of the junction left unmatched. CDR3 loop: CATSGGRNTGELFF. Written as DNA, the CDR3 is TGTGCCACTAGCGGGGGCCGGAACACCGGGGAGCTGTTTTTT.

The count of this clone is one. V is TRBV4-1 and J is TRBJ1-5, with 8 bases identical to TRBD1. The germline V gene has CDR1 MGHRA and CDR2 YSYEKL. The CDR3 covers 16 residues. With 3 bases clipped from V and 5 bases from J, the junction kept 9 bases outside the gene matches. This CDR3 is CASSQEGQGADQPQHF. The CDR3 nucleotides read TGCGCCAGCAGCCAGGAAGGACAGGGCGCCGATCAGCCCCAGCATTTT.

The CDR3 is CASSPDKSNYGYTF. The CDR3 nucleotides are TGCGCCAGCAGCCCGGACAAGTCTAACTATGGCTACACCTTC. V usage is TRBV5-1 and J usage is TRBJ1-2; a weak D match, TRBD1 (5 bases). V lost 4 bases and J 0 bases, leaving 10 bases between the germline ends. This CDR3 comprises 14 residues. The V gene's germline CDR1 is SGHRS and CDR2 YFSETQ.

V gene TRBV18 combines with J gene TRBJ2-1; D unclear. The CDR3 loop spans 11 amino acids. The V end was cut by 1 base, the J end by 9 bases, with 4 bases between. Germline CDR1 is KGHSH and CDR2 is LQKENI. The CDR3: CASSPHSEQFF. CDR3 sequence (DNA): TGTGCCAGCTCACCACACAGTGAGCAGTTCTTC.

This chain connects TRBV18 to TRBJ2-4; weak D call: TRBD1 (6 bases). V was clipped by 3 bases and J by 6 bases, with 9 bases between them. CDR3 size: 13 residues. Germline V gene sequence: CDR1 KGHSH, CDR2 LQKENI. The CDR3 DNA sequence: TGTGCCAGCTCACCTTCCAGGGGAAACATTCAGTACTTC. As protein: CASSPSRGNIQYF.

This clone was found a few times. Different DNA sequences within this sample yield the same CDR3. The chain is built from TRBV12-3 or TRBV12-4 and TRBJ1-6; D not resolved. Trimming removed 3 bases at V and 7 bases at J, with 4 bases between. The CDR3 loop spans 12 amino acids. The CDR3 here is CASSFSNSPLHF. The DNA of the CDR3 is TGTGCCAGCAGTTTCTCAAATTCACCCCTCCACTTT.

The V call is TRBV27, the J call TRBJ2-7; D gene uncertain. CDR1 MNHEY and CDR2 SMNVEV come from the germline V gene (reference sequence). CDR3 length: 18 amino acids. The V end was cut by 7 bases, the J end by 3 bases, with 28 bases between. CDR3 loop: CASTPSTVGALAVYEQYF. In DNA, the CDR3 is TGTGCCAGCACCCCGTCGACTGTTGGAGCCTTGGCGGTCTACGAGCAGTACTTC.

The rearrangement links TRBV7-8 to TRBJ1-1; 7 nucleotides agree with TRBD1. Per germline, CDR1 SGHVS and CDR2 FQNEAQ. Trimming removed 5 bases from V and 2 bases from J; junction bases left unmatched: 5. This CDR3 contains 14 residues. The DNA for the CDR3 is TGTGCCAGCAGCCCCCGACAGGGTAACACTGAAGCTTTCTTT. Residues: CASSPRQGNTEAFF.

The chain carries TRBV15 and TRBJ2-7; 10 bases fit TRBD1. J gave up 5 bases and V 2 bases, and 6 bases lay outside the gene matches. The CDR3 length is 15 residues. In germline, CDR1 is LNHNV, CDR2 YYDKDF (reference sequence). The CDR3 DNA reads TGTGCCACCAGCAGACCGGGACAGGGGACAAACGAGCAGTACTTC. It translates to CATSRPGQGTNEQYF.

The CDR3 protein is CASSIREYNQPQHF. As DNA, the CDR3 is TGTGCCAGTAGTATACGGGAGTACAATCAGCCCCAGCATTTT. This chain links TRBV19 with TRBJ1-5; D gene uncertain. This CDR3 has 14 amino acids. Trimming took 2 bases from V and 3 from J, leaving 8 bases between them. Germline CDR1 is LNHDA and CDR2 is SQIVND (reference sequence).

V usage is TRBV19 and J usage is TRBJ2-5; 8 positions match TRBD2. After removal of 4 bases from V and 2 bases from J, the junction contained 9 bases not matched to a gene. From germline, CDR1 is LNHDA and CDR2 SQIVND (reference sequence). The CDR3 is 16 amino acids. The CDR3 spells CASSRAGAPGQETQYF. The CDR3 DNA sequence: TGTGCCAGTAGTAGAGCGGGGGCCCCCGGGCAAGAGACCCAGTACTTC.

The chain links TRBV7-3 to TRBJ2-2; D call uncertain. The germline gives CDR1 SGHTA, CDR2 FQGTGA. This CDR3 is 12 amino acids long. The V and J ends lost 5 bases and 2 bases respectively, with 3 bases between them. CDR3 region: CASSPNTGELFF. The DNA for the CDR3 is TGTGCCAGCAGCCCCAACACCGGGGAGCTGTTTTTT.

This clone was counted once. This CDR3 reads CSARTGNGYTF. The CDR3, as DNA: TGCAGTGCACGGACAGGGAATGGCTACACCTTC. The V call is TRBV20-1, the J call TRBJ1-2, with 8 bases fitting TRBD1. This CDR3 has 11 amino acids. CDR1 and CDR2 from the germline V gene are DFQATT and SNEGSKA (reference sequence). Unmatched junction bases numbered 3, after V lost 6 bases and J lost 6 bases.

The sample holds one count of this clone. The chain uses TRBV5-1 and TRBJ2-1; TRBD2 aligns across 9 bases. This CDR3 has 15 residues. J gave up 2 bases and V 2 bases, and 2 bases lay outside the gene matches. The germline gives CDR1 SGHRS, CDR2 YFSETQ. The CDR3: CASSFSSGAYNEQFF. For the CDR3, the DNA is TGCGCCAGCAGCTTCTCTAGCGGGGCCTACAATGAGCAGTTCTTC.

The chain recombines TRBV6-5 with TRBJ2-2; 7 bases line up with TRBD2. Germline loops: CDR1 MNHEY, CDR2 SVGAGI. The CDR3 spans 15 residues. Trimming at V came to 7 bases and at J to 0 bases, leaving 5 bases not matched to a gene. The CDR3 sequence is CASTPGLPNTGELFF. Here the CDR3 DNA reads TGTGCCAGCACCCCGGGACTACCGAACACCGGGGAGCTGTTTTTT.

This chain's CDR3 is CASSLQGMANEQFF. CDR3 nucleotides: TGTGCCAGCAGCTTACAAGGGATGGCCAATGAGCAGTTCTTC. The chain employs TRBV11-2 and TRBJ2-1, with unresolved D. Germline V gene data show CDR1 as SGHAT and CDR2 as FQNNGV. CDR3 size: 14 residues. V was cut by 2 bases and J by 6 bases, with 11 bases left in between.

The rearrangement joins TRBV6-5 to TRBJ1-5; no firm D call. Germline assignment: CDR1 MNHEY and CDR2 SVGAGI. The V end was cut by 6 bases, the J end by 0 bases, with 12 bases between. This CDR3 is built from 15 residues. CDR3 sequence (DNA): TGTGCCAGCAGGCGGGTCCCAAATAGCAATCAGCCCCAGCATTTT. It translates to CASRRVPNSNQPQHF.